This TCR beta chain was found in a study of blood T cell repertoires in COVID-19. Using immunoSEQ multiplex PCR, the repertoire was profiled, and TCRdb retains in-frame clones only, with some absent. The sample records over 75,000 clones, 89% being singletons. The length of the CDR3 is 16 residues. CDR1 and CDR2 (germline): SGHNT, YYREEE (reference sequence). Trimming removed 2 bases from V and 5 bases from J; junction bases left unmatched: 5. The sequenced material came from peripheral blood. The sequence derives from a woman aged 80 or over with active COVID-19. The chain links TRBV5-4 to TRBJ2-2; TRBD2 aligns across 11 bases. The CDR3 region has the DNA TGTGCCAGCAGCTTTTTTTCTAGCGGGAGGACCGGGGAGCTGTTTTTT. It specifies CASSFFSSGRTGELFF.